This T cell receptor beta chain was found in a study of blood T cell repertoires in COVID-19 (dated by TCRdb to the early 2020s). Study-level background: Collaborator samples came from the United States, Italy and Spain and covered acute and convalescent phases of COVID-19. The repertoires were made available in a free public database intended to serve as a resource for research on the immune response to SARS-CoV-2. The prospective study material was composed of cDNA or gDNA derived from T cells, B-cell-depleted T cells, or PBMCs. Subjects who had been exposed to COVID-19, were actively infected with it, or had recovered from it provided the deeply sampled blood TCRbeta repertoires that made up the dataset. Samples were obtained from the ongoing ImmuneRACE study (first 160 participants) and from about 1,300 subjects provided by 6 global collaborators. A de-identified subject ID, COVID-19 status, age in years and sex were almost always included in the sample metadata. Where available, HLA class I and class II types were obtained from metadata supplied by the sample provider rather than from assay-based typing.

Beyond this particular receptor, the publication reports: Clinical and demographic metadata were provided uncurated, with the amount varying by source and participant.

In Seattle, one collaborating source enrolled patients while the infection was active and tracked those patients longitudinally over the course of disease. Each collaborating institution followed its own protocols to collect whole blood in K2EDTA tubes. Collaborator samples were shipped for TCRbeta analysis as frozen whole blood, isolated PBMCs, or DNA extracted from either sample type. This clone came up once. Its antigen target is currently unknown. No base quality information exists; no much larger clone differs at one position. TCRbeta CDR3 regions were amplified from genomic DNA using the immunoSEQ Assay, a bias-controlled multiplex PCR. The original methods were these. The number of nucleated cells in each sample was estimated by amplification of reference gene primers within the assay. Sequence reads were collapsed and filtered to measure the absolute abundance of every unique TCRbeta CDR3 rearrangement. For each sample, productive Simpson clonality was calculated as the square root of Simpson's diversity index over productive rearrangements. Here the immuneACCESS table is served through TCRdb, limited to in-frame sequences with V and J called. Missing clones are a known gap in these copies; in checked studies unresolved V genes cover under half, and the rest lacks a known reason. Clone size and V and J calls were adopted from that table, with D and trimming inferred from the DNA. The table for this sample lists about 270,000 clones; more than 70% of them were counted only once. Around 6% of the sample is held by the ten biggest clonotypes.

The sequence derives from a woman older than 75 with COVID-19, enrolled during active disease. The sample comprised peripheral blood.

The CDR3 corresponds to CASSRDRGAYEQYV. The nucleotides are TGTGCCAGCAGTCGGGACAGGGGAGCCTACGAGCAGTACGTC. Recombination connected TRBV27 to TRBJ2-7, with 10 central nucleotides matching TRBD1. After removal of 5 bases from V and 2 bases from J, the junction retains 3 bases not matched to a gene. From its cysteine to its valine, the CDR3 spans 14 amino acids. The entry retains the CDR3 DNA only, 42 bases that are in frame from base 1. CDR1 MNHEY and CDR2 SMNVEV were looked up in the germline V gene (reference sequence).